The TCR beta chain described here comes from a study of T-cell memory formation after mild COVID-19. Points from the study as a whole: A balance of CD4 and CD8 characterized clones contracting day 15 to 85, whereas later expanders leaned CD4+. CD4+ contracting clones were mainly CM and EM; CD8+ ones, EMRA.

Turning to this clonotype: The antigen is undetermined.

TCRdb reprocessed the 5' RACE reads via MiXCR and lists one record per CDR3 protein. The table records over 5,500 distinct CDR3 sequences, approximately 52% of them present only once. This receptor was identified in an adult who had mild COVID-19 (a few samples of this study predate the infection). Cell type and time point are not known. Input material: PBMCs or a T cell subset sorted from them (not recorded which).

The chain's CDR3 is CACKGGDGPYEQYF. DNA for the CDR3: TGTGCCTGTAAGGGGGGAGACGGGCCCTACGAGCAGTACTTC. The chain combines TRBV30 with TRBJ2-7, with D perhaps TRBD1 or TRBD2 (6 bases each). Germline V CDR1 and CDR2: GTSNPN, SVGIG (reference sequence). Trimming cost V 6 bases and J 2 bases, with 17 bases left between them. The CDR3 length is 14 residues.